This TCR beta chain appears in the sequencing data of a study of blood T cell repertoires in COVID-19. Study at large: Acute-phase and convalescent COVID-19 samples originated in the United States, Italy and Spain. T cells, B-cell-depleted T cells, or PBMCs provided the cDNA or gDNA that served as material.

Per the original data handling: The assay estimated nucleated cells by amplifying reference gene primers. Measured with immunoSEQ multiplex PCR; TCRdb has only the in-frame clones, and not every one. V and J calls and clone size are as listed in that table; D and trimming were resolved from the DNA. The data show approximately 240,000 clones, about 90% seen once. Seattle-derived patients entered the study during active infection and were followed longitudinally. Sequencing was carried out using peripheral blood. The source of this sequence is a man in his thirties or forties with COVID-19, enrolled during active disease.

The CDR3 protein is CASSPRGASTDTQYF. CDR3 nucleotide sequence: TGTGCCAGCAGCCCGCGGGGGGCCTCCACAGATACGCAGTATTTT. This chain connects TRBV7-6 to TRBJ2-3, with TRBD2 matching over 8 bases. The CDR3 runs 15 residues. In germline, CDR1 is SGHVS, CDR2 FNYEAQ. V trimming: 5 bases; J trimming: 2 bases; junction bases outside the gene matches: 6. Filled out from reference TRBV7-6 and TRBJ2-3, the complete variable domain reads GAGVSQSPRYKVTKRGQDVALRCDPISGHVSLYWYRQALGQGPEFLTYFNYEAQQDKSGLPNDRFSAERPEGSISTLTIQRTEQRDSAMYRCASSPRGASTDTQYFGPGTRLTVL.